A single sample is the source of the 17 T cell receptor beta chains below, sequenced in a study of OX40 agonist ivuxolimab in advanced cancers. This table comes from immunoSEQ multiplex PCR, and its TCRdb copy is limited to in-frame clones, with some not included. The sample records 60,000 or so clones, 65% to 85% being singletons. The starting material was CD4+ or CD8+ T cells sorted from blood, obtained in a trial of the OX40 agonist ivuxolimab. The receptors were gathered from an adult with an advanced solid tumor such as melanoma, head and neck, liver or kidney cancer.

The V and J genes are TRBV15 and TRBJ1-2, with D tentatively TRBD1 (5 bases). The CDR3 runs to 14 residues. Germline CDR1 and CDR2: LNHNV and YYDKDF (reference sequence). The V gene lost 5 bases and the J gene lost 8 bases, with 18 bases spanning the gap. DNA of the CDR3: TGTGCCACCAGCGCCAGGGAACCCACCGGCGGCTACACCTTC. This translates into CATSAREPTGGYTF.

The chain carries TRBV5-1 and TRBJ2-1; 9 bases map to TRBD2. Looked up from germline, CDR1 is SGHRS and CDR2 is YFSETQ. The V gene end was trimmed by 3 bases and the J gene end by 2 bases; junction bases not matched to a gene: 3. CDR3 size: 15 residues. The chain's CDR3 is CASSSVAGAYNEQFF. The DNA of the CDR3 is TGCGCCAGCAGCTCCGTAGCGGGAGCCTACAATGAGCAGTTCTTC.

This clone was counted a few times. The rearrangement links TRBV7-8 to TRBJ1-5, with TRBD1 as a possible D gene (6 bases). V lost 1 base, J lost 7 bases, and 11 bases lay in between. The length of the CDR3 is 14 residues. Germline-derived CDR1 and CDR2 are SGHVS and FQNEAQ. CDR3 region: CASSLEGEYQPQHF. The CDR3 DNA sequence: TGTGCCAGCAGCTTAGAGGGGGAATACCAGCCCCAGCATTTT.

The genes are TRBV11-2 and TRBJ1-2; no reliable D call. Per germline, CDR1 SGHAT and CDR2 FQNNGV. This CDR3 is 10 amino acids long. Deletions cut 2 bases from V and 6 bases from J, with 1 base between. CDR3 sequence: CASSLNGYTF. CDR3 sequence (DNA): TGTGCCAGCAGCTTAAATGGCTACACCTTC.

The chain employs TRBV30 and TRBJ2-7, with D tentatively TRBD1 (5 bases). The CDR3 has 14 residues. Looked up from germline, CDR1 is GTSNPN and CDR2 is SVGIG (reference sequence). V was trimmed by 2 bases and J by 2 bases, leaving 13 bases between them. The CDR3 here is CAWSSGHEPYEQYF. Written as DNA, the CDR3 is TGTGCCTGGAGTTCAGGACATGAACCCTACGAGCAGTACTTC. The full variable domain, completed using reference TRBV30 and TRBJ2-7, is SQTIHQWPATLVQPVGSPLSLECTVEGTSNPNLYWYRQAAGRGLQLLFYSVGIGQISSEVPQNLSASRPQDRQFILSSKKLLLSDSGFYLCAWSSGHEPYEQYFGPGTRLTVT.

The chain employs TRBV7-9 and TRBJ1-1; a possible D gene is TRBD1 (5 bases). CDR1 is SEHNR and CDR2 is FQNEAQ in the germline V gene (reference sequence). This CDR3 region has 13 residues. Trimming removed 4 bases from V and 6 bases from J, with 12 bases in between. Here the CDR3 DNA reads TGTGCCAGCAGCTCCAGGTCGGGGGCTGAAGCTTTCTTT. As protein: CASSSRSGAEAFF. Full variable domain (outside the CDR3, taken from reference TRBV7-9 and TRBJ1-1): DTGVSQNPRHKITKRGQNVTFRCDPISEHNRLYWYRQTLGQGPEFLTYFQNEAQLEKSRLLSDRFSAERPKGSFSTLEIQRTEQGDSAMYLCASSSRSGAEAFFGQGTRLTVV.

The gene calls are TRBV7-2 and TRBJ2-2, with D perhaps matching TRBD1 or TRBD2 (5 bases each). In germline, CDR1 is SGHTA, CDR2 FQGNSA. This CDR3 region has 17 residues. Trimming shortened V by 3 bases and J by 2 bases, and 16 bases separated the two germline ends. CDR3 bases: TGTGCCAGCAGCTTGAACCGCGAGGGACCAAACACCGGGGAGCTGTTTTTT. Protein sequence: CASSLNREGPNTGELFF.

The chain employs TRBV5-1 and TRBJ2-6, with no clear D. Trimming stripped 0 bases from V and 4 bases from J, with 8 bases between. Germline loops: CDR1 SGHRS, CDR2 YFSETQ. The CDR3 sequence is 15 residues long. CDR3 sequence (DNA): TGCGCCAGCAGCTTGGCGTCTTCCGGGGCCAACGTCCTGACTTTC. It encodes CASSLASSGANVLTF.

As to this clone: No DNA is shown, since the ends of the CDR3 on it are uncertain; the CDR3 is the one TCRdb lists. The V call is TRBV19, the J call TRBJ1-2; the D segment call TRBD1 is taken from the table without a DNA check. The CDR3 has 12 residues if both end residues are counted. Per germline, CDR1 LNHDA and CDR2 SQIVND (reference sequence). The CDR3 is CASTSDSYGYTF.

The chain joins TRBV6-1 to TRBJ1-1; unclear D gene. Germline V gene lookup returns CDR1 MNHNS and CDR2 SASEGT. Trimming took 3 bases from V and 10 from J, leaving 15 bases between them. This CDR3 comprises 13 residues. The CDR3 bases are TGTGCCAGCAGTGAGGCGCAGGCGAGCCCAGCTTTCTTT. It codes for CASSEAQASPAFF.

The chain links TRBV6-4 to TRBJ2-1, with D maybe TRBD2 (6 bases). The V end lost 8 bases, the J end lost 9 bases, and 17 bases lay between the germline ends. The CDR3 has 13 amino acids. Germline assignment: CDR1 MRHNA and CDR2 SNTAGT. The chain's CDR3 is CASARDWSGEQFF. CDR3 sequence (DNA): TGTGCCAGCGCCCGGGACTGGAGCGGTGAGCAGTTCTTC.

V gene TRBV10-3 combines with J gene TRBJ2-5, with D tentatively TRBD2 (5 bases). This CDR3 has 14 residues. With 3 bases removed from V and 1 base from J, the gap between germline ends came to 9 bases. Per germline, CDR1 ENHRY and CDR2 SYGVKD. The CDR3 here is CAISDSGLQETQYF. The CDR3 region has the DNA TGTGCCATCAGTGATTCAGGACTCCAAGAGACCCAGTACTTC.

The chain carries TRBV7-9 and TRBJ2-5; 10 bases fit TRBD2. Losses at the gene ends were 3 bases for V and 4 bases for J; bases not matched to a gene: 5. Germline V CDR1 and CDR2: SEHNR, FQNEAQ (reference sequence). The CDR3 totals 15 residues. This chain's CDR3 is CASSFIGLAVETQYF. In DNA form, the CDR3 reads TGTGCCAGCAGCTTTATCGGACTAGCGGTAGAGACCCAGTACTTC.

The rearrangement uses TRBV9 and TRBJ2-1; D is possibly TRBD2 (5 bases). CDR3 length equals 18 residues. Trimming pared 0 bases from V and 1 base from J, leaving 17 bases between. CDR1 is SGDLS and CDR2 is YYNGEE in the germline V gene. CDR3 protein: CASSVDLWGSGSYNEQFF. For the CDR3, the DNA is TGTGCCAGCAGCGTAGATCTGTGGGGATCGGGATCCTACAATGAGCAGTTCTTC.

This chain links TRBV5-5 with TRBJ2-2; TRBD1 matches 9 bases. CDR3 size: 19 residues. Germline CDR1 and CDR2: SGHKS and YYEKEE (reference sequence). After removal of 0 bases from V and 5 bases from J, the junction contained 14 bases not matched to a gene. The CDR3: CASSLDPPDRGGRTGELFF. CDR3 sequence (DNA): TGTGCCAGCAGCTTGGATCCCCCGGACAGGGGAGGTAGGACCGGGGAGCTGTTTTTT.

This clone was counted only a few times. The chain uses TRBV6-4 and TRBJ1-1; possible D gene TRBD1, 5 bases. The V gene's germline CDR1 is MRHNA and CDR2 SNTAGT. The V end lost 4 bases, the J end lost 1 base, and 7 bases lay between the germline ends. The CDR3 spans 13 residues. The CDR3 region is CASSADRNTEAFF. The CDR3 region has the DNA TGTGCCAGCAGTGCCGACAGGAACACTGAAGCTTTCTTT.

This chain connects TRBV2 to TRBJ2-7; the D gene is possibly TRBD2 (5 bases). Trimming cost V 1 base and J 6 bases, with 10 bases left between them. CDR1 SNHLY and CDR2 FYNNEI come from the germline V gene. The CDR3 has 13 residues. The CDR3 sequence is CASSEVARGEQYF. CDR3 DNA sequence: TGTGCCAGCAGTGAAGTTGCACGGGGCGAGCAGTACTTC.